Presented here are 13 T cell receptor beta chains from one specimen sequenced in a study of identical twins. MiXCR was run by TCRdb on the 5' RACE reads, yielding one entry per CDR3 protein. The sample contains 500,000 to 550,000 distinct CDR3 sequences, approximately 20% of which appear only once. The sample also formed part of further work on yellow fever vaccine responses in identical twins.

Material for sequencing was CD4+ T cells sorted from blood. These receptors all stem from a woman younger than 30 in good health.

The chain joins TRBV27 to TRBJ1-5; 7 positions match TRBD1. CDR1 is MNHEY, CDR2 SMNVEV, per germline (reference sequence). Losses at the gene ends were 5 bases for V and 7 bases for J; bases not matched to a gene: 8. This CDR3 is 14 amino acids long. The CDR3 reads CASSPGTVTQPQHF. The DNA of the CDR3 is TGTGCCAGCAGTCCGGGGACAGTAACCCAGCCCCAGCATTTT.

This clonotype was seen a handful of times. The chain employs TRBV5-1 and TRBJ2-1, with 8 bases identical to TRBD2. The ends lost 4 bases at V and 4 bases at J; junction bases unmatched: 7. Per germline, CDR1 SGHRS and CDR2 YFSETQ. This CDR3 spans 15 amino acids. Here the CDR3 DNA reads TGCGCCAGCAGCGGAGCGGGGGCGACATACAATGAGCAGTTCTTC. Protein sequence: CASSGAGATYNEQFF. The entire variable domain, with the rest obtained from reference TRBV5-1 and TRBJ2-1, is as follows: KAGVTQTPRYLIKTRGQQVTLSCSPISGHRSVSWYQQTPGQGLQFLFEYFSETQRNKGNFPGRFSGRQFSNSRSEMNVSTLELGDSALYLCASSGAGATYNEQFFGPGTRLTVL.

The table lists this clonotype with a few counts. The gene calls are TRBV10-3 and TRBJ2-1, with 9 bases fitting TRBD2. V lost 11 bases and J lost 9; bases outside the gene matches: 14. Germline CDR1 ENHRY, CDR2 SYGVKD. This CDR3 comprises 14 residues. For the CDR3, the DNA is TGTGCCTCCTCAGCGGGGGGCCCCCGGACTGAGCAGTTCTTC. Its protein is CASSAGGPRTEQFF.

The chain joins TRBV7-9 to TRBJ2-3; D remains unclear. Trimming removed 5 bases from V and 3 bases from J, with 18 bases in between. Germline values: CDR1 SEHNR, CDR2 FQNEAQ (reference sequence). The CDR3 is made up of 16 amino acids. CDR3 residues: CASSLRSGTYTDTQYF. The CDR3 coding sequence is TGTGCCAGCAGCCTCCGGTCGGGTACCTATACAGATACGCAGTATTTT. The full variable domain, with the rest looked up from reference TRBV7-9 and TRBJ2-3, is DTGVSQNPRHKITKRGQNVTFRCDPISEHNRLYWYRQTLGQGPEFLTYFQNEAQLEKSRLLSDRFSAERPKGSFSTLEIQRTEQGDSAMYLCASSLRSGTYTDTQYFGPGTRLTVL.

The CDR3 sequence: CASNNRITDTQYF. The CDR3, as DNA: TGTGCCAGCAATAACAGGATCACAGATACGCAGTATTTT. This sequence joins TRBV6-1 and TRBJ2-3; possibly TRBD1 for D (5 bases). The germline V gene encodes CDR1 MNHNS and CDR2 SASEGT. Between the trimmed V and J ends, which lost 7 bases and 2 bases, there was a span of 10 bases. CDR3 length equals 13 residues.

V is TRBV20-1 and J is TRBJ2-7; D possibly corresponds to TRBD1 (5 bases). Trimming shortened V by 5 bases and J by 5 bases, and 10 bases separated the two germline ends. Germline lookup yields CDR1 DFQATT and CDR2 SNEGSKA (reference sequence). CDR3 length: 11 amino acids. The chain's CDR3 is CSAPGSNEQYV. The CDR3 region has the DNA TGCAGTGCTCCAGGGTCTAACGAGCAGTACGTC.

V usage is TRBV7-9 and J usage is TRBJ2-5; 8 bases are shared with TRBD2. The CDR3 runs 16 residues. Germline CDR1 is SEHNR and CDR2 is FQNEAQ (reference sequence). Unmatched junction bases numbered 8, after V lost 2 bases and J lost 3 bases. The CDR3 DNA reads TGTGCCAGCAGCTTATTCTTAACTAGCGGCAAAGAGACCCAGTACTTC. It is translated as CASSLFLTSGKETQYF.

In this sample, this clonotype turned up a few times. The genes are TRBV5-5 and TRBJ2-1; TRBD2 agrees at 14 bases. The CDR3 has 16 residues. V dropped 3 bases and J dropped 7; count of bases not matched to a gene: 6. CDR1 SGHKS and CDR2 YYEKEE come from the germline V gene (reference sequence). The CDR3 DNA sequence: TGTGCCAGCAGCTCGCCCCGACTAGCGGGAGGGAATGAGCAGTTCTTC. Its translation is CASSSPRLAGGNEQFF.

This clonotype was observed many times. The CDR3 loop reads CASSPRNEKLFF. In DNA form, the CDR3 reads TGTGCCAGCAGTCCCCGCAATGAAAAACTGTTTTTT. This chain joins TRBV12-3 or TRBV12-4 and TRBJ1-4; D gene uncertain. The ends were cut back, 5 bases at V and 5 bases at J, with 6 bases in the middle. The CDR3 is 12 residues long.

This CDR3 reads CASSVGQGGTEAFF. The CDR3 DNA sequence: TGTGCCAGTAGCGTGGGACAGGGCGGCACTGAAGCTTTCTTT. The rearrangement joins TRBV19 to TRBJ1-1, with TRBD1 matching over 9 bases. V gave up 6 bases and J gave up 4 bases; unmatched junction bases: 6. In germline, CDR1 is LNHDA, CDR2 SQIVND (reference sequence). This CDR3 has 14 amino acids.

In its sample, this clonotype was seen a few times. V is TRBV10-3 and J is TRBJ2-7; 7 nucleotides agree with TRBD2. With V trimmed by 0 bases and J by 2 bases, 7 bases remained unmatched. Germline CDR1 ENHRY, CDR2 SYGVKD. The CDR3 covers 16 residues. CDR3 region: CAISESRLAAAYEQYF. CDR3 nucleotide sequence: TGTGCCATCAGTGAGTCAAGGCTAGCGGCGGCCTACGAGCAGTACTTC.

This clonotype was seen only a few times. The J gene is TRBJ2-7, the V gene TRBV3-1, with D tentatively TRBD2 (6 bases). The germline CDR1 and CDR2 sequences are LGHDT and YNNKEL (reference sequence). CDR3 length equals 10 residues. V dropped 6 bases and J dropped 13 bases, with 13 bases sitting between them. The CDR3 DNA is TGTGCCAGCAGGAGACTAGAAAGTTACGTC. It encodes CASRRLESYV.

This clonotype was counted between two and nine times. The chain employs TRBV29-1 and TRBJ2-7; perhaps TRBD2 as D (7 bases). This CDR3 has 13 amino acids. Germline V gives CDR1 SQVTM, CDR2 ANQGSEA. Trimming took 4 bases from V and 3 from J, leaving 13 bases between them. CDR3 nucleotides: TGCAGCGTTGGGGGGCGGGAGATCTACGAGCAGTACTTC. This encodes CSVGGREIYEQYF.